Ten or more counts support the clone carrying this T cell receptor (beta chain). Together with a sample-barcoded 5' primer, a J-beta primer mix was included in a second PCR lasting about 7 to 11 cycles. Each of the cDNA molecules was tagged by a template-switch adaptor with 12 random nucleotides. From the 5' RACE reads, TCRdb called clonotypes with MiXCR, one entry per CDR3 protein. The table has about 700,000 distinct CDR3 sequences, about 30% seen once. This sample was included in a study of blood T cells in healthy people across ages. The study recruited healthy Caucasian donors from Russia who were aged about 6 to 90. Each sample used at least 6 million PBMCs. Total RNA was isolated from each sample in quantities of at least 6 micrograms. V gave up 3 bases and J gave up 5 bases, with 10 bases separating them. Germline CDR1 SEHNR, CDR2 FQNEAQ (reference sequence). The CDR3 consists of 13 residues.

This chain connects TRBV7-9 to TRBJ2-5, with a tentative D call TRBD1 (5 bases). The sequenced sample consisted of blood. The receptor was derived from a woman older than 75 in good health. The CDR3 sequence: CASSFQGTETQYF. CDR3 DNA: TGTGCCAGCAGCTTCCAGGGAACGGAGACCCAGTACTTC.